This TCR beta chain appears in the sequencing data of a study of control samples from healthy donors and cancer patients. The CDR3 is 13 amino acids. CDR1 is ENHRY, CDR2 SYGVKD, per germline. Trimming at V came to 4 bases and at J to 8 bases, leaving 5 bases not matched to a gene. Assay used: immunoSEQ multiplex PCR; TCRdb lists only in-frame clones, some missing. The table has roughly 86,000 clones, over 90% seen once; the top ten hold roughly 1.5%. The chain combines TRBV10-3 with TRBJ1-2, with TRBD1 matching over 9 bases. Material for sequencing was blood. The TCR originated in a young woman in good health. CDR3 DNA sequence: TGTGCCATCAGTGCACAGGGGGCGCAGGGCTACACCTTC. It encodes CAISAQGAQGYTF.